A single sample gave rise to the 19 T cell receptor beta chains below, sequenced in a study of T cell repertoires in cytomegalovirus infection. Antigens of these TCRs are unknown. Each CDR3 protein gets one entry after TCRdb re-called the reads with MiXCR. The table has approximately 110,000 distinct CDR3 sequences, around 10% seen once. Sequencing used PBMCs, sequenced either directly or after in vitro stimulation (not recorded which). The receptor source for this set is a human donor in good health (CMV status not recorded). Some clones in this sample may be carry-over from other donors' samples.

At least ten counts were recorded for this clonotype. V usage is TRBV27 and J usage is TRBJ1-5; D gene uncertain. The CDR3 runs 13 residues. The germline CDR1 and CDR2 sequences are MNHEY and SMNVEV (reference sequence). With 2 bases removed from V and 3 bases from J, the gap between germline ends came to 5 bases. The CDR3 reads CASSLRYNQPQHF. As DNA, the CDR3 is TGTGCCAGCAGTTTAAGGTACAATCAGCCCCAGCATTTT.

In its sample, this clonotype was seen a few times. The rearrangement links TRBV12-3 or TRBV12-4 to TRBJ2-7; 13 nucleotides align to TRBD2. The CDR3 length is 17 residues. The ends lost 5 bases at V and 3 bases at J; junction bases unmatched: 10. CDR3 DNA sequence: TGTGCCAGCAGTGCCCAAGGACTAGCGGGAGTCGGCTACGAGCAGTACTTC. It codes for CASSAQGLAGVGYEQYF.

This clonotype came up many times. J is TRBJ2-1 and V is TRBV7-2; D is possibly TRBD1 or TRBD2 (5 bases each). Germline CDR1 and CDR2: SGHTA and FQGNSA. V dropped 5 bases and J dropped 4 bases, with 15 bases sitting between them. The CDR3 totals 15 residues. Here the CDR3 reads CASSAGTRDYNEQFF. The CDR3 nucleotides are TGTGCCAGCAGCGCCGGGACGAGGGATTACAATGAGCAGTTCTTC.

This clonotype was seen a few times. CDR3 protein: CASSRRPGPQETQYF. The CDR3 DNA reads as TGCGCCAGCAGCCGCAGGCCGGGGCCCCAAGAGACCCAGTACTTC. The genes are TRBV4-3 and TRBJ2-5; possibly TRBD1 or TRBD2 for D (5 bases each). The germline CDR1 and CDR2 sequences are LGHNA and YSLEER. The V end was cut by 4 bases, the J end by 1 base, with 13 bases between. The CDR3 is 15 residues long.

This clonotype was observed many times. This chain joins TRBV10-3 and TRBJ2-5; 12 bases are a match to TRBD2. The V segment lost 6 bases and the J segment 1 base; nucleotides outside the gene matches: 6. Germline assignment: CDR1 ENHRY and CDR2 SYGVKD. The CDR3 contains 16 residues. In nucleotides, the CDR3 is TGTGCCATCAGCCGACTAGCGGGAGCCCTCCAAGAGACCCAGTACTTC. Its protein is CAISRLAGALQETQYF.

This clonotype was seen repeatedly, ten times or more. The chain uses TRBV28 and TRBJ2-7; 7 nucleotides match TRBD2. There are 15 residues in the CDR3. Germline CDR1 MDHEN, CDR2 SYDVKM. V lost 6 bases, J lost 1 base, and 9 bases stayed unmatched. In DNA form, the CDR3 reads TGTGCCAGCAGAGTCAGCGGGACCGTTTCCTACGAGCAGTACTTC. Protein: CASRVSGTVSYEQYF.

The chain has TRBV27 and TRBJ2-1; D not resolved. CDR1 and CDR2 from the germline V gene are MNHEY and SMNVEV (reference sequence). V was cut by 4 bases and J by 2 bases, with 6 bases left in between. The CDR3 has 13 residues. The CDR3 nucleotides are TGTGCCAGCAGTTACAGTGCCTACAATGAGCAGTTCTTC. Translation gives CASSYSAYNEQFF.

This clonotype was recorded many times. The chain joins TRBV4-1 to TRBJ1-5; no clear D. The germline V gene encodes CDR1 MGHRA and CDR2 YSYEKL. This CDR3 comprises 14 residues. V lost 1 base and J lost 4, with 8 bases in between. The CDR3 region has the DNA TGCGCCAGCAGCCAAGTCCCGGGAAATCAGCCCCAGCATTTT. This codes for CASSQVPGNQPQHF.

This clonotype was counted once. J is TRBJ2-5 and V is TRBV7-8, with 10 bases identical to TRBD1. The CDR3 loop spans 15 amino acids. With V trimmed by 10 bases and J by 2 bases, 10 bases remained unmatched. Germline CDR1 and CDR2: SGHVS and FQNEAQ. CDR3 DNA sequence: TGTGCCATCGAAACCGGGACAGGGGTACAAGAGACCCAGTACTTC. It yields the protein CAIETGTGVQETQYF.

V and J are TRBV20-1 and TRBJ2-5; 8 bases are a match to TRBD2. The CDR3 totals 13 residues. Germline CDR1 is DFQATT and CDR2 is SNEGSKA (reference sequence). The CDR3 sequence: CSVKRELGETQYF. The CDR3 bases are TGCAGCGTTAAGCGGGAGTTGGGGGAGACCCAGTACTTC.

This clonotype was detected only a few times. V gene TRBV7-2 combines with J gene TRBJ1-3; D unresolved. This CDR3 is built from 13 residues. V dropped 5 bases and J dropped 0 bases, with 5 bases sitting between them. Germline CDR1 and CDR2: SGHTA and FQGNSA. In DNA form, the CDR3 reads TGTGCCAGCAGCCGGGCCTCTGGAAACACCATATATTTT. Amino acids: CASSRASGNTIYF.

In this sample, this clonotype turned up a few times. V and J are TRBV7-9 and TRBJ2-1, with D hard to call. Trimming took off 5 bases at V and 9 bases at J, with 14 bases between the two ends. Looked up from germline, CDR1 is SEHNR and CDR2 is FQNEAQ (reference sequence). This CDR3 has 13 amino acids. The CDR3 here is CASSPLRRGEQFF. CDR3 DNA: TGTGCCAGCAGCCCGCTCCGTCGCGGTGAGCAGTTCTTC. Looking up the rest from reference TRBV7-9 and TRBJ2-1 gives the full variable domain: DTGVSQNPRHKITKRGQNVTFRCDPISEHNRLYWYRQTLGQGPEFLTYFQNEAQLEKSRLLSDRFSAERPKGSFSTLEIQRTEQGDSAMYLCASSPLRRGEQFFGPGTRLTVL.

This clonotype was counted only a few times. V and J are TRBV11-2 and TRBJ1-1, with unresolved D. V was clipped by 7 bases and J by 4 bases, with 28 bases between them. Germline assignment: CDR1 SGHAT and CDR2 FQNNGV. This CDR3 has 18 amino acids. The CDR3 DNA is TGTGCCAGCACCCTTTTAAGGGATTTTCCCCTCGGAGGCACTGAAGCTTTCTTT. It encodes CASTLLRDFPLGGTEAFF.

This clonotype appeared many times. The V call is TRBV6-1, the J call TRBJ2-1; D remains unclear. From germline, CDR1 is MNHNS and CDR2 SASEGT. Trimming left V 6 bases short and J 0 bases short, with 12 bases between. The CDR3 has 15 amino acids. The CDR3 DNA reads TGTGCCAGCAGGAATGGGCGGAGCTCCTACAATGAGCAGTTCTTC. This sequence encodes CASRNGRSSYNEQFF.

The gene calls are TRBV27 and TRBJ2-3; D unclear. Germline V CDR1 and CDR2: MNHEY, SMNVEV (reference sequence). The CDR3 is made up of 14 amino acids. The ends were cut back, 9 bases at V and 2 bases at J, with 15 bases in the middle. The DNA for the CDR3 is TGTGCCAGTCAGTTGGCCAAGATCACAGATACGCAGTATTTT. Encoded protein: CASQLAKITDTQYF.

This clonotype was seen more than once but under ten times. V usage is TRBV12-3 or TRBV12-4 and J usage is TRBJ2-3; D call uncertain. The CDR3 is 11 amino acids. V lost 2 bases and J 6 bases, leaving 3 bases between the germline ends. CDR3 protein: CASSLIDTQYF. The CDR3 DNA reads TGTGCCAGCAGTTTAATTGATACGCAGTATTTT.

This clonotype appeared a few times. The V call is TRBV28, the J call TRBJ1-6, with D possibly being TRBD1 (5 bases). V lost 10 bases to trimming and J lost 5 bases, with 18 bases between them. CDR3 length: 15 amino acids. Germline lookup yields CDR1 MDHEN and CDR2 SYDVKM. The CDR3 loop is CATRPPVGDNSPLHF. In DNA form, the CDR3 reads TGTGCCACCCGACCCCCTGTAGGGGATAATTCACCCCTCCACTTT. Looking up the rest from reference TRBV28 and TRBJ1-6 gives the full variable domain: DVKVTQSSRYLVKRTGEKVFLECVQDMDHENMFWYRQDPGLGLRLIYFSYDVKMKEKGDIPEGYSVSREKKERFSLILESASTNQTSMYLCATRPPVGDNSPLHFGNGTRLTVT.

The chain has TRBV20-1 and TRBJ2-1, with D uncertain. This CDR3 has 11 amino acids. V was clipped by 0 bases and J by 9 bases, with 6 bases between them. The V gene's germline CDR1 is DFQATT and CDR2 SNEGSKA (reference sequence). The CDR3 here is CSARDVPEQFF. CDR3 nucleotides: TGCAGTGCTAGAGACGTGCCTGAGCAGTTCTTC.

This clonotype was observed a single time. The gene calls are TRBV2 and TRBJ2-6; D is tentatively TRBD1 or TRBD2 (5 bases each). The germline CDR1 and CDR2 sequences are SNHLY and FYNNEI. V gave up 6 bases and J gave up 2 bases, with 11 bases separating them. The CDR3 runs 15 residues. CDR3 in amino acids: CASRGDGAGANVLTF. CDR3 nucleotides: TGTGCCAGCAGGGGGGATGGGGCTGGGGCCAACGTCCTGACTTTC.